A single sample is the source of the 5 T cell receptor beta chains below, sequenced in a study of T cells in Graves' hyperthyroidism and ophthalmopathy. The investigators amplified TCR beta CDR3 regions from RNA transcripts. Initially, a first-round RT-PCR of the TCR CDR3 employed the HTBI primer set. TCRdb redid the calling of the multiplex PCR reads with MiXCR, one entry per CDR3 protein. The sample has about 640,000 distinct CDR3 sequences; around 15% are singletons. The sequencing sample was made of blood. The receptor source for this set is a woman between 50 and 59 years old with Graves' ophthalmopathy.

This clonotype came up many times. This sequence joins TRBV7-9 and TRBJ2-1; D possibly uses TRBD1 or TRBD2 (5 bases each). V was shortened by 10 bases and J by 4 bases, with 14 bases between the two germline ends. CDR3 size: 13 residues. Germline assignment: CDR1 SEHNR and CDR2 FQNEAQ (reference sequence). The CDR3 coding sequence is TGTGCCACGACGCTAGGGGAGTACAATGAGCAGTTCTTC. Translation gives CATTLGEYNEQFF.

The table lists this clonotype with many counts. This chain connects TRBV28 to TRBJ1-1, with D unclear. The CDR3 covers 14 residues. Germline-derived CDR1 and CDR2 are MDHEN and SYDVKM. V was shortened by 3 bases and J by 4 bases, with 12 bases between the two germline ends. This CDR3 is CASSLPTGGTEAFF. CDR3 DNA sequence: TGTGCCAGCAGTTTGCCTACGGGTGGCACTGAAGCTTTCTTT.

The rearrangement uses TRBV29-1 and TRBJ2-2, with 8 bases that match TRBD2. Germline CDR1 and CDR2: SQVTM and ANQGSEA. The trim removed 4 bases at V and 6 bases at J, leaving 7 bases unmatched. This CDR3 region has 14 residues. The CDR3 bases are TGCAGCGTTGCCACGGGGGGGAGGCCCGGGGAGCTGTTTTTT. Protein: CSVATGGRPGELFF.

In the case of this clonotype: A read error may explain this, as a much larger clone is one base away. The chain couples TRBV7-3 to TRBJ1-1; 7 nucleotides align to TRBD1. This CDR3 is 13 amino acids long. CDR1 and CDR2 (germline): SGHTA, FQGTGA. The V gene end was trimmed by 4 bases and the J gene end by 6 bases; junction bases not matched to a gene: 5. The CDR3 region has the DNA TGTGCCAGCAGCTCCCCGGGACAGCCTGAAGCTTTCTTT. Translating it yields CASSSPGQPEAFF.

The V call is TRBV5-1, the J call TRBJ1-6; tentatively, D is TRBD1 (6 bases). Trimming removed 2 bases at V and 11 bases at J, with 20 bases between. Germline V gene data show CDR1 as SGHRS and CDR2 as YFSETQ. CDR3 length: 16 amino acids. This CDR3 reads CASSFGGGAVIPPLHF. The CDR3 region has the DNA TGCGCCAGCAGCTTCGGTGGGGGCGCGGTTATTCCACCCCTCCACTTT.